These T cell receptor beta chains were read from a single sample in a study of cytomegalovirus exposure and HLA in healthy donors. Clones were sequenced by immunoSEQ multiplex PCR, and TCRdb holds only the in-frame ones, with some missing. The sample comprises about 54,000 clones, roughly 89% of which are singletons, and more than 8% rests with the top ten. Material: PBMCs. These TCRs come from a woman under 30 in good health and CMV-seropositive. The CDR3 runs from the conserved cysteine through the conserved F or W. A D gene is named only where the DNA matches it firmly. Part of the rows lack a size; the others show once, few, many or a class for expanded clones.

d_call,v_call,j_call,clone_size,cdr3_aa,cdr3_nt
TRBD2,TRBV7-2,TRBJ2-5,.,CASTRARGGETQYF,TGTGCCAGTACCCGCGCGCGGGGGGGGGAGACCCAGTACTTC
.,TRBV5-3,TRBJ1-3,.,CARIFRGHSGNTIYF,TGTGCCAGAATCTTTAGGGGACACTCTGGAAACACCATATATTTT
TRBD1,TRBV10-3,TRBJ2-2,.,CAISDSDRGGELFF,TGTGCCATCAGTGATAGTGACAGGGGCGGGGAGCTGTTTTTT
TRBD2,TRBV5-4,TRBJ2-1,.,CASSTAGGIDNEQFF,TGTGCCAGCAGTACTGCGGGGGGAATTGATAATGAGCAGTTCTTC
TRBD2,TRBV28,TRBJ2-1,.,CASSTGTSGGEWNEQFF,TGTGCCAGCAGTACGGGGACTAGCGGGGGGGAATGGAATGAGCAGTTCTTC
.,TRBV18,TRBJ2-5,.,CASSPLAEFQETQYF,TGTGCCAGCTCACCATTAGCGGAGTTCCAAGAGACCCAGTACTTC
TRBD2,TRBV28,TRBJ2-7,.,CAHSGVTYEQYF,TGTGCCCACAGCGGGGTAACGTACGAGCAGTACTTC
TRBD2,TRBV5-1,TRBJ2-1,.,CASSLDLAGMYNEQFF,TGCGCCAGCAGCTTGGATTTAGCGGGGATGTACAATGAGCAGTTCTTC
.,TRBV7-6,TRBJ2-2,.,CASSPRQGKNTGELFF,TGTGCCAGCAGCCCACGGCAGGGGAAGAACACCGGGGAGCTGTTTTTT
.,TRBV28,TRBJ2-5,.,CASSRQVVGETQYF,TGTGCCAGCAGCCGACAGGTCGTCGGGGAGACCCAGTACTTC
.,TRBV7-9,TRBJ1-5,.,CASSLDEGHGNQPQHF,TGTGCCAGCAGCTTAGACGAGGGACACGGCAATCAGCCCCAGCATTTT
.,TRBV4-3,TRBJ2-7,.,CASSQAAGQSSYEQYF,TGCGCCAGCAGCCAAGCCGCTGGACAGAGCTCCTACGAGCAGTACTTC
TRBD1,TRBV7-3,TRBJ1-2,.,CASSSSDRDGYTF,TGTGCCAGCAGTTCCTCGGACAGGGATGGCTACACCTTC
.,TRBV11-3,TRBJ2-1,.,CASSHPQNNEQFF,TGTGCCAGCAGCCATCCACAGAACAATGAGCAGTTCTTC
TRBD1,TRBV28,TRBJ2-2,.,CASSPTGGGYGTGELFF,TGTGCCAGCAGTCCCACAGGGGGCGGGTACGGCACCGGGGAGCTGTTTTTT
.,TRBV14,TRBJ1-2,.,CASSVQGGDSYTF,TGTGCCAGCAGCGTACAAGGAGGGGACTCCTACACCTTC
.,TRBV5-6,TRBJ2-7,.,CASSWGEGEQYF,TGTGCCAGCAGCTGGGGAGAAGGGGAGCAGTACTTC
.,TRBV7-6,TRBJ2-3,.,CASSLDRVGDTQYF,TGTGCCAGCAGCTTAGACAGGGTGGGAGATACGCAGTATTTT
TRBD1,TRBV9,TRBJ2-2,.,CASSVEDRVKKYTGELFF,TGTGCCAGCAGCGTAGAGGACAGGGTAAAGAAGTACACCGGGGAGCTGTTTTTT
TRBD1,TRBV27,TRBJ1-4,.,CASSLSGTGWEKLFF,TGTGCCAGCAGTTTGAGCGGGACAGGGTGGGAAAAACTGTTTTTT
.,TRBV27,TRBJ1-1,.,CASSLRPGVNTEAFF,TGTGCCAGCAGTTTACGGCCAGGGGTAAACACTGAAGCTTTCTTT
.,TRBV29-1,TRBJ2-2,.,CSVPRESNTGELFF,TGCAGCGTGCCCAGGGAATCGAACACCGGGGAGCTGTTTTTT
.,TRBV19,TRBJ2-7,.,CASSIGGAYEQYF,TGTGCCAGTAGTATTGGCGGGGCCTACGAGCAGTACTTC
TRBD1,TRBV7-2,TRBJ2-3,.,CASSLWGKGATDTQYF,TGTGCCAGCAGCTTATGGGGGAAGGGGGCCACAGATACGCAGTATTTT
TRBD1,TRBV30,TRBJ2-7,few,CAGSLTTGGASYEQYF,TGTGCCGGGAGCCTTACCACAGGGGGCGCCTCCTACGAGCAGTACTTC
.,TRBV5-1,TRBJ2-3,.,CASSSQGTDTQYF,TGCGCCAGCAGCTCACAGGGAACAGATACGCAGTATTTT
TRBD1,TRBV19,TRBJ2-1,.,CASSIGGTGFYNEQFF,TGTGCCAGTAGTATTGGTGGGACAGGTTTTTACAATGAGCAGTTCTTC
TRBD2,TRBV6-1,TRBJ2-5,once,CASKREAGAGETQYF,TGTGCCAGCAAGAGAGAAGCGGGGGCGGGGGAGACCCAGTACTTC
TRBD2,TRBV29-1,TRBJ2-3,.,CSVETSGGSRTDTQYF,TGCAGCGTTGAGACTAGCGGGGGGTCCCGCACAGATACGCAGTATTTT
.,TRBV5-4,TRBJ2-3,.,CASSLAPGTLPDTQYF,TGTGCCAGCAGCTTGGCCCCAGGAACACTCCCAGATACGCAGTATTTT
TRBD1,TRBV5-1,TRBJ2-7,few,CASSLAGTGVREQYF,TGCGCCAGCAGCTTGGCCGGGACAGGGGTTCGCGAGCAGTACTTC
.,TRBV5-1,TRBJ1-6,.,CASSDGGNSYNSPLHF,TGCGCCAGCAGTGACGGGGGTAACTCCTATAATTCACCCCTCCACTTT
.,TRBV13,TRBJ1-4,.,CASSRATNEKLFF,TGTGCCAGCAGTAGAGCAACTAATGAAAAACTGTTTTTT
TRBD1,TRBV5-1,TRBJ1-1,.,CASSPRGAANTEAFF,TGCGCCAGCAGCCCCAGGGGGGCGGCGAACACTGAAGCTTTCTTT
TRBD1,TRBV5-8,TRBJ1-5,.,CASSQGTGRNQPQHF,TGTGCCAGCAGCCAAGGGACAGGGAGAAATCAGCCCCAGCATTTT
.,TRBV5-6,TRBJ1-5,.,CASSQAGDQPQHF,TGTGCCAGCAGCCAAGCAGGGGATCAGCCCCAGCATTTT
.,TRBV23-1,TRBJ1-5,.,CASSQPRVLAAATNSNQPQHF,TGCGCCAGCAGTCAACCCCGAGTTCTCGCGGCAGCTACAAATAGCAATCAGCCCCAGCATTTT
.,TRBV9,TRBJ2-5,.,CASSVGTLVQETQYF,TGTGCCAGCAGCGTAGGCACCTTAGTTCAAGAGACCCAGTACTTC
.,TRBV9,TRBJ2-1,.,CASSVRPSSYNEQFF,TGTGCCAGCAGCGTACGGCCTAGCAGCTACAATGAGCAGTTCTTC
.,TRBV5-6,TRBJ2-5,.,CASSLVGLNQETQYF,TGTGCCAGCAGCTTGGTGGGGCTGAACCAAGAGACCCAGTACTTC
.,TRBV7-9,TRBJ1-3,.,CASSLERISGNTIYF,TGTGCCAGCAGCTTAGAGAGGATCTCTGGAAACACCATATATTTT
TRBD1,TRBV6-1,TRBJ2-7,once,CALQERTGRIYEQYF,TGTGCCCTACAAGAACGGACAGGGAGAATCTACGAGCAGTACTTC
.,TRBV6-5,TRBJ2-3,.,CASSRKGGQSDTQYF,TGTGCCAGCAGTCGTAAGGGGGGGCAGTCAGATACGCAGTATTTT
.,TRBV28,TRBJ1-4,.,CASSIQGFKEKLFF,TGTGCCAGCAGTATACAGGGTTTTAAGGAAAAACTGTTTTTT
.,TRBV19,TRBJ1-1,once,CATLGATEAFF,TGTGCCACCTTAGGGGCTACTGAAGCTTTCTTT
.,TRBV6-5,TRBJ2-7,.,CASSTHRPSYEQYF,TGTGCCAGCAGTACCCACAGGCCATCCTACGAGCAGTACTTC
.,TRBV4-3,TRBJ2-1,.,CASSHLLVSYNEQFF,TGCGCCAGCAGCCACCTACTAGTCTCCTACAATGAGCAGTTCTTC
TRBD2,TRBV7-3,TRBJ2-5,.,CASSSGLASQETQYF,TGTGCCAGCAGCTCCGGACTAGCGAGCCAAGAGACCCAGTACTTC
.,TRBV19,TRBJ1-3,.,CASTTGPSGNTIYF,TGTGCCAGTACTACAGGGCCCTCTGGAAACACCATATATTTT